These T cell receptor beta chains were read from a single sample in a study of T-cell reconstitution after alpha-beta-depleted transplantation in children. One entry per CDR3 protein, called by TCRdb with MiXCR from the PCR reads. The sample lists 480,000 or so distinct CDR3 sequences, roughly 10% occurring once. Sample: PBMCs, taken before TCRalphabeta/CD19-depleted stem cell transplant. The receptors here all came from a child aged 2-15 years with inherited bone marrow failure, due to receive a stem cell transplant. The CDR3 runs from the conserved cysteine through the conserved F or W. Each record gives: CDR3 DNA, CDR3 protein, J gene, D gene, V gene, clone size. A D gene is named only where the DNA matches it firmly. Clone size, where shown, is once, few, many, or a class for clones that have expanded.

TGCGCCAGCAGCCACGGGATGGTACAGCAAGTCCATAGCAATCAGCCCCAGCATTTT CASSHGMVQQVHSNQPQHF TRBJ1-5 - TRBV4-3 few
TGCGCCAGCAGCCAAGAGGAGCAGGGGAGGGTCCTGGGCGCTGAAGCTTTCTTT CASSQEEQGRVLGAEAFF TRBJ1-1 - TRBV4-3 many
TGTGCCAGCAGTTTCGGCAGGGCAAATACGCAGTATTTT CASSFGRANTQYF TRBJ2-3 - TRBV27 few
TGTGCCAGCAGGGGCACGTGGGAGGTCAACAATGAGCAGTTCTTC CASRGTWEVNNEQFF TRBJ2-1 - TRBV11-2 -
TGCGCCAGCAGCCAAGATGTAGCGGGGACAGATTCCTACAATGAGCAGTTCTTC CASSQDVAGTDSYNEQFF TRBJ2-1 - TRBV4-3 many
TGTGCCAGCAGCTCGGGACCGATGAGCTCCTACGAGCAGTACTTC CASSSGPMSSYEQYF TRBJ2-7 - TRBV7-9 -
TGTGCCAGCAGTTTATTCCTTCTCCCTTCATACGCAGATACGCAGTATTTT CASSLFLLPSYADTQYF TRBJ2-3 - TRBV28 few
TGTGCCAGCGATACCGGGACAGGGGGCTTGACCCAGTACTTC CASDTGTGGLTQYF TRBJ2-5 TRBD1 TRBV6-1 few
TGCGCCAGCAGCTTGGAGTGGGGAGAAGGCACAGATACGCAGTATTTT CASSLEWGEGTDTQYF TRBJ2-3 - TRBV5-1 many
TGTGCCACCCGCCGGGCCCGCGGGAACTCCTACAATGAGCAGTTCTTC CATRRARGNSYNEQFF TRBJ2-1 - TRBV6-1 many
TGCGCCAGCAGCCAAGATTACAGTCCAACTAATGAAAAACTGTTTTTT CASSQDYSPTNEKLFF TRBJ1-4 - TRBV4-3 many
TGTGCCAGCTCACGCTTACTAGCGGGAGGGCCCTACGAGCAGTACTTC CASSRLLAGGPYEQYF TRBJ2-7 TRBD2 TRBV18 many
TGCAGTGCTAGCGGGAGGGCAGATACGCAGTATTTT CSASGRADTQYF TRBJ2-3 TRBD2 TRBV20-1 -
TGTGCCAGCAGCTTAGTGGTTCGACAGGGGACCTACGAGCAGTACTTC CASSLVVRQGTYEQYF TRBJ2-7 TRBD1 TRBV7-8 many
TGCGCCAGCAGCTTCTTCGGGACACCTCCTAACAATGAGCAGTTCTTC CASSFFGTPPNNEQFF TRBJ2-1 - TRBV5-1 -
TGTGCCAGCAGCGTCGTGGGTTATTATAATTCACCCCTCCACTTT CASSVVGYYNSPLHF TRBJ1-6 - TRBV2 -
TGTGCCAGCGTGATGACAGGGGACTCAGAGGGCTACACCTTC CASVMTGDSEGYTF TRBJ1-2 TRBD1 TRBV12-3/TRBV12-4 -
TGCGCCAGCAGCTTGGAGGGGGTGACCGGGCAGCTGTTTTTT CASSLEGVTGQLFF TRBJ2-2 - TRBV5-1 -
TGTGCCAGTAGTACCGAAGACAGGGGGCTGGATACGCAGTATTTT CASSTEDRGLDTQYF TRBJ2-3 TRBD1 TRBV19 few
TGTGCCAGCAGTATCTGGGAAACTGAAGCTTTCTTT CASSIWETEAFF TRBJ1-1 - TRBV25-1 -
TGTGCCAGTAGCGTACAGGGGGCACGGTCCTACGAGCAGTACTTC CASSVQGARSYEQYF TRBJ2-7 TRBD1 TRBV19 -
TGTGCCAGCAGCTTAGCCGGGCGGCTAGCCTACAATGAGCAGTTCTTC CASSLAGRLAYNEQFF TRBJ2-1 - TRBV7-2 few
TGCAGTGCTAGTCGGGCTAACTATGGCTACACCTTC CSASRANYGYTF TRBJ1-2 - TRBV20-1 many
TGCAGTGCCAGGGACGGCTTTTACACCGGGGAGCTGTTTTTT CSARDGFYTGELFF TRBJ2-2 - TRBV20-1 many
TGTGCCAGCAGGCGTACGGGTTCTAGCTCCTACGAGCAGTACTTC CASRRTGSSSYEQYF TRBJ2-7 - TRBV7-2 many
TGCAGCGTTGATCCGGCCGGGACAGGGAAGGACTATGGCTACACCTTC CSVDPAGTGKDYGYTF TRBJ1-2 TRBD1 TRBV29-1 many
TGTGCCAGCTCACCAGGCCAGGGGGCCTTTACGAACACTGAAGCTTTCTTT CASSPGQGAFTNTEAFF TRBJ1-1 TRBD1 TRBV18 -
TGCGCCAGCAGCCAAGATTCGCGGATAGACGAGCAGTACTTC CASSQDSRIDEQYF TRBJ2-7 - TRBV4-1 many
TGTGCCAGCAGTTTAGGAGGGCTAGCGGTAATCGGACCCTACAATGAGCAGTTCTTC CASSLGGLAVIGPYNEQFF TRBJ2-1 TRBD2 TRBV12-3/TRBV12-4 few
TGCGCCAGCAGCCAAGCTAGCGGCGTAGGGAATGAGCAGTTCTTC CASSQASGVGNEQFF TRBJ2-1 TRBD2 TRBV4-1 many
TGTGCCAGCAGCTTTCGGAAATACGAGCAGTACTTC CASSFRKYEQYF TRBJ2-7 - TRBV7-9 many
TGTGCCAGCAGTGATTGGCCGGGATCCAACACCGGGGAGCTGTTTTTT CASSDWPGSNTGELFF TRBJ2-2 - TRBV2 -
TGTGCCAGCAAGGGGATCTTCACGGGAGTAGGGGCTTCCGGGGAGCTGTTTTTT CASKGIFTGVGASGELFF TRBJ2-2 - TRBV27 -
TGCAGTGCCCCCGGGACTAGCGGGAGTTCGCATACGCAGTATTTT CSAPGTSGSSHTQYF TRBJ2-3 TRBD2 TRBV20-1 -
TGTGCCAGCAGCACTTTCGGGGGGCGTGGGGATACGCAGTATTTT CASSTFGGRGDTQYF TRBJ2-3 - TRBV7-9 many
TGTGCCAGCTCACCACCGTACGGGACAACTAATGAAAAACTGTTTTTT CASSPPYGTTNEKLFF TRBJ1-4 - TRBV18 few
TGCAGTGCTAAGTCAGCGGGAGGGCCGGATACGCAGTATTTT CSAKSAGGPDTQYF TRBJ2-3 TRBD2 TRBV20-1 many
TGCGCCAGCAGCTGGGGTCTAGCGGGCAAAGAGACCCAGTACTTC CASSWGLAGKETQYF TRBJ2-5 TRBD2 TRBV5-1 many
TGTGCCAGCAGTTACTTAGCGGCTGAGCAGTTCTTC CASSYLAAEQFF TRBJ2-1 - TRBV6-2/TRBV6-3 many
TGTGCCAGCAGCTTAGACCGGCGTGAGCAGTTCTTC CASSLDRREQFF TRBJ2-1 - TRBV7-2 many
TGCAGTGCTAGCCGGAGAGGCACAGATACGCAGTATTTT CSASRRGTDTQYF TRBJ2-3 - TRBV20-1 -
TGCAGTGCTAGAGTGCCGGGACAGGGATGGAGGCCCCAGCATTTT CSARVPGQGWRPQHF TRBJ1-5 TRBD1 TRBV20-1 many
TGCAGCGTTGACGGGCTGACAGATACGCAGTATTTT CSVDGLTDTQYF TRBJ2-3 - TRBV29-1 many
TGTGCCAGCAGCTCCTTCGACAGGGGGGTTTTTGGAAACACCATATATTTT CASSSFDRGVFGNTIYF TRBJ1-3 TRBD1 TRBV5-5 -
TGTGCCACCAGTGATCGTTCCGTCTCCGGGGCCAACGTCCTGACTTTC CATSDRSVSGANVLTF TRBJ2-6 - TRBV24-1 many
TGTGCCATTAGGACTAGCGGGAGGGCGGGCGACGAGCAGTACTTC CAIRTSGRAGDEQYF TRBJ2-7 TRBD2 TRBV10-3 many
TGCGCCAGCAGCCAACTAGCTGTCGGATCTTCCTACGAGCAGTACTTC CASSQLAVGSSYEQYF TRBJ2-7 - TRBV4-3 many
TGTGCCAGCAGCCAATCTCCCAGCTCCTACAATGAGCAGTTCTTC CASSQSPSSYNEQFF TRBJ2-1 - TRBV16 many
TGCGCCAGCAGCCAGGGCCAGGGGAGCAATGAGCAGTTCTTC CASSQGQGSNEQFF TRBJ2-1 - TRBV4-1 -
TGTGCCAGCAGGACACAGGGGGGAAGCTATGGCTACACCTTC CASRTQGGSYGYTF TRBJ1-2 TRBD1 TRBV28 many
TGTGCCAGCGGGGGGTATGGCTACACCTTC CASGGYGYTF TRBJ1-2 - TRBV12-3/TRBV12-4 many
TGTGCCAGCACCGACCTAGCGGGAGGCCTCAGCTCCTACAATGAGCAGTTCTTC CASTDLAGGLSSYNEQFF TRBJ2-1 TRBD2 TRBV12-3/TRBV12-4 -
TGCAGCGTTGAAGGCGGTTTGGGAGAGACCCAGTACTTC CSVEGGLGETQYF TRBJ2-5 - TRBV29-1 many
TGTGCCAGCAGCTCCTTGGCGGGAATCTTCACAGATACGCAGTATTTT CASSSLAGIFTDTQYF TRBJ2-3 - TRBV7-2 many